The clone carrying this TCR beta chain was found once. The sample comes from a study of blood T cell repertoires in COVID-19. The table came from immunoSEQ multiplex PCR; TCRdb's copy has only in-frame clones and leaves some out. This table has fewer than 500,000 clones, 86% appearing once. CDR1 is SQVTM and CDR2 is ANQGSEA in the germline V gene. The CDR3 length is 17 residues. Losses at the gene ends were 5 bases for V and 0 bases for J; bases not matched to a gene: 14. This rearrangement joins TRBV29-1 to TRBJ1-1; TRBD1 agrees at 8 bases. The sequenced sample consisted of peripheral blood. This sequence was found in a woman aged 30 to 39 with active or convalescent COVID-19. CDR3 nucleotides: TGCAGCGTTTGGCCGACCGGGACAGGTATCATGAACACTGAAGCTTTCTTT. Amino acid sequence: CSVWPTGTGIMNTEAFF.